This entry concerns a single TCR beta chain. Profiling relied on immunoSEQ multiplex PCR, and the TCRdb table lists in-frame clones only, not all of them. Of roughly 48,000 clones in the sample, 85% to 95% were seen once. This sample stems from a study of control samples from healthy donors and cancer patients. CDR1 SQVTM and CDR2 ANQGSEA come from the germline V gene. The CDR3 is 14 residues long. Deletions cut 7 bases from V and 0 bases from J, with 13 bases between. This chain uses TRBV29-1 with TRBJ2-1, with D possibly TRBD2 on 5 matching bases. Sequencing was done on a sample of PBMCs. This clonotype originated in a middle-aged woman with head and neck cancer. The CDR3 protein is CSGLGGSSYNEQFF. The CDR3 DNA sequence: TGCAGCGGGCTTGGAGGCAGCTCCTACAATGAGCAGTTCTTC.